This T cell receptor (beta chain) was sequenced for a study of long-term antiretroviral therapy in people with HIV. Overall study findings and caveats: Pre-ART expanded TRB clones stayed dominant throughout, though often decreasing after ART.

V lost 3 bases, J lost 3 bases, and 14 bases lay in between. The CDR3 is 15 residues long. Germline V lookup: CDR1 KGHSH, CDR2 LQKENI. Survey-level immunoSEQ v3.0 assays were run. Sequencing aimed at about 35,000-55,000 T-cell genomes per sample. The assay was immunoSEQ multiplex PCR, and TCRdb's table has in-frame clones only and misses some. The profile shows over 15,000 clones, around 82% of them singletons. In the case of this clone: Its antigen is unknown.

The sequence was obtained from a man younger than 30 with HIV. V usage is TRBV18 and J usage is TRBJ1-2; unclear D gene. The material sequenced was unsorted PBMCs, taken 0.1 years before starting antiretroviral therapy. The CDR3 sequence: CASSPLAGGDYGYTF. CDR3 bases: TGTGCCAGCTCACCTCTGGCAGGTGGGGACTATGGCTACACCTTC.